The rows below give T cell receptor beta chains drawn from one sample of a study of T cells after yellow fever vaccination. TCRdb fed the 5' RACE reads into MiXCR, producing one record per CDR3 protein. This sample has under 600,000 distinct CDR3 sequences, with less than 25% found just once. The source was PBMCs, collected less than 25 days after the first yellow fever vaccination. These receptors were taken from a man between 18 and 29 years old who received the YFV17D yellow fever vaccine. Each CDR3 is given with its conserved first and last residue. The size field is filled for only some rows; it gives once, few, many or a size class.

>TRBJ2-3|TRBV20-1|few
CSARDWVGDTDTQYF
>TRBJ2-7|TRBV5-4|NA
CASSDDPKRSYEQYF
>TRBJ2-7|TRBV7-2|few
CASSSQGGEQYF
>TRBJ2-2|TRBV21-1|NA
CASNEDREPGELFF
>TRBJ1-5|TRBV18|many
CASSPGQAENQPQHF
>TRBJ2-5|TRBV5-1|NA
CASSSRAGVETQYF
>TRBJ2-5|TRBV12-3/TRBV12-4|NA
CASSLQRGAGETQYF
>TRBJ2-1|TRBV5-4|NA
CASSFRDRLNEQFF
>TRBJ1-5|TRBV10-2|NA
CASSDLSRGNNQPQHF
>TRBJ1-6|TRBV20-1|NA
CSAPARATSTLHF
>TRBJ1-1|TRBV7-9|NA
CASSWSPGGGYTVEAFF
>TRBJ2-2|TRBV4-1|few
CASSQVPSGGPTGELFF
>TRBJ2-1|TRBV29-1|few
CSVGEGYNEQFF
>TRBJ1-2|TRBV24-1|NA
CATSDLSGGDYGYTF
>TRBJ2-1|TRBV7-6|few
CASSSIRLNHEQFF
>TRBJ2-3|TRBV4-3|NA
CASSQGLDTDTQYF
>TRBJ2-1|TRBV6-2/TRBV6-3|few
CASSYEGRGIRRGVPYNEQFF
>TRBJ2-7|TRBV20-1|many
CSADTGDSYEQYF
>TRBJ2-5|TRBV12-3/TRBV12-4|few
CASSFVGGPLRETQYF
>TRBJ2-2|TRBV12-3/TRBV12-4|few
CASSFRTGELFF
>TRBJ1-1|TRBV27|NA
CAARDTLNTEAFF
>TRBJ2-5|TRBV7-9|NA
CASSLHSVAETQYF
>TRBJ1-1|TRBV7-3|NA
CASSLPEVLNTEAFF
>TRBJ2-7|TRBV30|few
CAWDYGQGVVEQYF
>TRBJ2-1|TRBV6-1|NA
CASSEVSEQFF
>TRBJ2-2|TRBV7-2|NA
CASSLVGTGNTGELFF
>TRBJ1-2|TRBV7-3|NA
CASSASQGGARGYTF
>TRBJ2-3|TRBV7-8|NA
CASSARLATQYF
>TRBJ1-1|TRBV6-2/TRBV6-3|few
CASSDHRDPEAFF
>TRBJ1-1|TRBV4-1|many
CASSRGTANTEAFF
>TRBJ2-1|TRBV2|NA
CASSGGMVTFNEQFF
>TRBJ1-1|TRBV4-1|few
CASSLGMATEAFF
>TRBJ2-3|TRBV7-8|NA
CASTYPKEAGATDTQYF
>TRBJ2-7|TRBV6-5|NA
CASSYSTMPGYEQYF
>TRBJ2-5|TRBV7-7|few
CASSVRGLETQYF
>TRBJ2-3|TRBV7-2|NA
CASSLAPLRGTDTQYF
>TRBJ2-1|TRBV7-2|NA
CASSFSVNEQFF
>TRBJ2-1|TRBV5-1|NA
CASSFGGGRSQGTDYGEQFF
>TRBJ2-3|TRBV9|few
CASSVTGFTDTQYF
>TRBJ2-3|TRBV7-2|NA
CASRVISGTSTDTQYF
>TRBJ1-3|TRBV7-6|NA
CASSLDLLGYGNTIYF
>TRBJ1-1|TRBV4-1|NA
CASSPQGPQAAEAFF